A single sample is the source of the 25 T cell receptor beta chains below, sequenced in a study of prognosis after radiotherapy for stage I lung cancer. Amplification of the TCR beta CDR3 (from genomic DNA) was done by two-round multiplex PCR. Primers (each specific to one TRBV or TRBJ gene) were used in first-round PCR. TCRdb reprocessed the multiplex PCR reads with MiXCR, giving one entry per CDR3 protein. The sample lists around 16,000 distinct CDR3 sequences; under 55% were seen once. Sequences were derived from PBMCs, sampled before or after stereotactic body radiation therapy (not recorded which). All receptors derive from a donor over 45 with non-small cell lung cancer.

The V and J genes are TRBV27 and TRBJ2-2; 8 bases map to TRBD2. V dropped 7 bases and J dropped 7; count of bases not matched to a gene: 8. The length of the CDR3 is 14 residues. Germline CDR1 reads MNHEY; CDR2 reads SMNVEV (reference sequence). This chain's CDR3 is CASTTSGGGGELFF. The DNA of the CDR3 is TGTGCCAGCACTACTAGCGGAGGAGGCGGGGAGCTGTTTTTT.

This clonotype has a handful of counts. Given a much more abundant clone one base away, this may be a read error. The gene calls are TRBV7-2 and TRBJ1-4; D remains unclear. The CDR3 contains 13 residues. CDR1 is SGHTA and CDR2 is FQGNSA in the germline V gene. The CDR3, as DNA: TGTGACAGCAGCTCCAGTCGGGATGAAAAACTGTTTTTT. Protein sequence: CDSSSSRDEKLFF. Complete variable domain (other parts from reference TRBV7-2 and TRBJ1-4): GAGVSQSPSNKVTEKGKDVELRCDPISGHTALYWYRQSLGQGLEFLIYFQGNSAPDKSGLPSDRFSAERTGGSVSTLTIQRTQQEDSAVYLCDSSSSRDEKLFFGSGTQLSVL.

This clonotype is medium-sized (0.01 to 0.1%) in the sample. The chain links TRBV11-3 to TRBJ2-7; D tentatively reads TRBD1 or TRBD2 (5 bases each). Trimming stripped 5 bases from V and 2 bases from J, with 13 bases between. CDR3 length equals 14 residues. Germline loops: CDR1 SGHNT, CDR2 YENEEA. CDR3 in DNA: TGTGCCAGCAGCCGGCTCCGGGACGCCTACGAGCAGTACTTC. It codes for CASSRLRDAYEQYF.

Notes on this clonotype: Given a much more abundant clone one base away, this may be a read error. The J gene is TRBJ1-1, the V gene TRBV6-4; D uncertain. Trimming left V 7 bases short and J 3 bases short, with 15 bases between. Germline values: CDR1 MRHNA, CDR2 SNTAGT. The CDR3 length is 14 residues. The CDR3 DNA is TGTGCCAGCAACCCACACATGTGTGACACTGAAGCTTTCTTT. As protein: CASNPHMCDTEAFF.

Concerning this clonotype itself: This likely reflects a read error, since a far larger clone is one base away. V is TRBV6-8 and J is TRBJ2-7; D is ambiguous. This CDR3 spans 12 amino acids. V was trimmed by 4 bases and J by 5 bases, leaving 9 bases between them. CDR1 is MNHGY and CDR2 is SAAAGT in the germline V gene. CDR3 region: CASSLPMDEQYF. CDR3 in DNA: TGTGCCAGCAGTTTACCCATGGACGAGCAGTACTTC.

CDR3 protein: CSERWPQETQYF. The DNA of the CDR3 is TGCAGCGAGAGGTGGCCCCAAGAGACCCAGTACTTC. V is TRBV29-1 and J is TRBJ2-5; no reliable D call. The CDR3 loop spans 12 amino acids. The V gene's germline CDR1 is SQVTM and CDR2 ANQGSEA. The V gene lost 7 bases and the J gene lost 1 base, with 10 bases spanning the gap.

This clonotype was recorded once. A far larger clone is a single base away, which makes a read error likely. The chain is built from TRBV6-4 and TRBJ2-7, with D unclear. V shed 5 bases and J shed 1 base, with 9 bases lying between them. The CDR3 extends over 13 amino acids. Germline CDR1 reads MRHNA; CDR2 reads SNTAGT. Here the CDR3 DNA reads TGTGCCAGCAGTTCCCGGGTATCCTACGAGCAGTACTTC. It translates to CASSSRVSYEQYF.

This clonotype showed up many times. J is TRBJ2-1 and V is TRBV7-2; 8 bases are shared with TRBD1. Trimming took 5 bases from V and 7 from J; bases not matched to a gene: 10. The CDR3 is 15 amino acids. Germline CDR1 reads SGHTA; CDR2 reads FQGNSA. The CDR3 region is CASSRRTGPMNEQFF. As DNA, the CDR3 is TGTGCCAGCAGCCGCAGGACAGGGCCTATGAATGAGCAGTTCTTC. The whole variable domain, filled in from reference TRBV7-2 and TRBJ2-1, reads GAGVSQSPSNKVTEKGKDVELRCDPISGHTALYWYRQSLGQGLEFLIYFQGNSAPDKSGLPSDRFSAERTGGSVSTLTIQRTQQEDSAVYLCASSRRTGPMNEQFFGPGTRLTVL.

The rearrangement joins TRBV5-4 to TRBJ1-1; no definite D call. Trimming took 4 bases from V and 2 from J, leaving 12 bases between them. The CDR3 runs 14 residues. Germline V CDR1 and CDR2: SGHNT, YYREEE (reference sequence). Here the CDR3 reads CASSLLDGNTEAFF. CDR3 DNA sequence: TGTGCCAGCAGCCTCTTGGACGGAAACACTGAAGCTTTCTTT.

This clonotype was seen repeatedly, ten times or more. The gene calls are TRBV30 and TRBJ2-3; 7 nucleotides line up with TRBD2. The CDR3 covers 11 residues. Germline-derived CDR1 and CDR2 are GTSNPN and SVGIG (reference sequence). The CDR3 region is CGGGRTDTQYF. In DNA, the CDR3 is TGTGGGGGGGGGAGGACAGATACGCAGTATTTT.

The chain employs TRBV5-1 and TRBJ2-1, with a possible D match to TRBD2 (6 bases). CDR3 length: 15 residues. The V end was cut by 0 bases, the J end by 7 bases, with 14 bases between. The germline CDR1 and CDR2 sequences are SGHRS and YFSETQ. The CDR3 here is CASSLGTGVVNEQFF. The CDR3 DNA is TGCGCCAGCAGCTTGGGTACGGGGGTTGTGAATGAGCAGTTCTTC.

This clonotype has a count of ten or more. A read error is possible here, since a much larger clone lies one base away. CDR3 in amino acids: CASSEGTGINERYF. The CDR3 DNA sequence: TGTGCCAGCAGTGAAGGGACAGGGATCAACGAGCGGTACTTC. The chain links TRBV6-1 to TRBJ2-7, with TRBD1 identical over 8 bases. The CDR3 is made up of 14 amino acids. In germline, CDR1 is MNHNS, CDR2 SASEGT.

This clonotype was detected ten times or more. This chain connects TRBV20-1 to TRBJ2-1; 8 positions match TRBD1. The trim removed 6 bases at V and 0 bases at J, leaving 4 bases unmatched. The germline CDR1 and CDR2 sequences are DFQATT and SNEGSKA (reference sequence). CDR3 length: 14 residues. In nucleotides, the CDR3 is TGCAGTGCCGATACAGGGGGCTCCTACAATGAGCAGTTCTTC. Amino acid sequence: CSADTGGSYNEQFF.

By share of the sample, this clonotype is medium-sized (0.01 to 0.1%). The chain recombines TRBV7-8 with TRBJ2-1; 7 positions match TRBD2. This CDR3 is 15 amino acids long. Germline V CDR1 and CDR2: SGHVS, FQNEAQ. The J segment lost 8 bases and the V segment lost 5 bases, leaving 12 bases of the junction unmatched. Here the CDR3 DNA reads TGTGCCAGCAGCCACGGCGGACTAGTCTATGATGAGCAGTTCTTC. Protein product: CASSHGGLVYDEQFF.

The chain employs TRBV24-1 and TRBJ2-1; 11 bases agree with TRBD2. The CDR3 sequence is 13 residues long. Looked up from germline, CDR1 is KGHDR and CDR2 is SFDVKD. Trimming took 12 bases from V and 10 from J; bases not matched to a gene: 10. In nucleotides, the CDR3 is TGTGCCTCCGGGACTAGCGGTTTGGAAGAGCAGTTCTTC. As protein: CASGTSGLEEQFF.

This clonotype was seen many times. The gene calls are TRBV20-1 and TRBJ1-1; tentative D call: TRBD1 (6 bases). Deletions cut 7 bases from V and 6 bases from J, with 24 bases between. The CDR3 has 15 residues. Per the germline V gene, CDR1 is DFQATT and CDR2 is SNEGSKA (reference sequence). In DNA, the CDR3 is TGCAGTGTTCCGGGTGACTCACAGGGAGCCCCTGAAGCTTTCTTT. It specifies CSVPGDSQGAPEAFF.

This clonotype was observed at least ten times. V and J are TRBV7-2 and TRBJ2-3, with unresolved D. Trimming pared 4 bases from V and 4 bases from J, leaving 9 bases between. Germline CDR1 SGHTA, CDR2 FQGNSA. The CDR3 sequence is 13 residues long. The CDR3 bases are TGTGCCAGCAGCTCTACAATGGCAGATACGCAGTATTTT. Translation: CASSSTMADTQYF.

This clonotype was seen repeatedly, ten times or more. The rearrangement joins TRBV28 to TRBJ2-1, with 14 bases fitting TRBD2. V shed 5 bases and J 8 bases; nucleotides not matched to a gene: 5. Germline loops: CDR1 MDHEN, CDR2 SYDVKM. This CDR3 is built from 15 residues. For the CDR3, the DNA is TGTGCCAGCAGTACGGGACTAGCGGGAGACGATGAGCAGTTCTTC. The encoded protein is CASSTGLAGDDEQFF.

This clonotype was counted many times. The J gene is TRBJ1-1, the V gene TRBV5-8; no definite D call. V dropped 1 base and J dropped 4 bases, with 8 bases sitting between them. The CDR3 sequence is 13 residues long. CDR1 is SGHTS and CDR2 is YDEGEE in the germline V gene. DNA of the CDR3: TGTGCCAGCAGCTTGAGTCAAATCACTGAAGCTTTCTTT. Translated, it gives CASSLSQITEAFF.

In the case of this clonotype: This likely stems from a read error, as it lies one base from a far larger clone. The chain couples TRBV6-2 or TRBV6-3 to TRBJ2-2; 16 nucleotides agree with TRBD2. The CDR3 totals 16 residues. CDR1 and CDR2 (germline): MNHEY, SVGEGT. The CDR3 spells CASRSGLAGGAGKLFF. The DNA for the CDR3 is TGTGCCAGCAGGTCGGGACTAGCGGGAGGGGCCGGGAAGCTGTTTTTT.

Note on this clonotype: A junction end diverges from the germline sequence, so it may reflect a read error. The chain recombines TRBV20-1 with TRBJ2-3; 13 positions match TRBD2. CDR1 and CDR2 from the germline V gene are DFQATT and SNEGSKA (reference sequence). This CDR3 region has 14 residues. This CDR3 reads CSAGTSGVTYTQYF. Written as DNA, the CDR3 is TGCAGTGCTGGGACTAGCGGGGTCACATATACGCAGTATTTT.

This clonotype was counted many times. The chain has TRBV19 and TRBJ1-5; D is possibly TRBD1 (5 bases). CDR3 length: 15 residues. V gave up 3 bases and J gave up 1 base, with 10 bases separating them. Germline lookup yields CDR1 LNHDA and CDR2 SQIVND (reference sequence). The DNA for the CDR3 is TGTGCCAGTAGTATTTTGGGGGAGAGCAATCAGCCCCAGCATTTT. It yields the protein CASSILGESNQPQHF.

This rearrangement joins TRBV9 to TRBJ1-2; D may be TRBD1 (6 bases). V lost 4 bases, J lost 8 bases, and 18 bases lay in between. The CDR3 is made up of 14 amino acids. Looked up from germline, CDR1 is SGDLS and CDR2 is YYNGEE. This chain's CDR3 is CASSPHPRGGGYTF. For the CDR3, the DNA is TGTGCCAGCAGCCCCCATCCCAGGGGTGGCGGCTACACCTTC.

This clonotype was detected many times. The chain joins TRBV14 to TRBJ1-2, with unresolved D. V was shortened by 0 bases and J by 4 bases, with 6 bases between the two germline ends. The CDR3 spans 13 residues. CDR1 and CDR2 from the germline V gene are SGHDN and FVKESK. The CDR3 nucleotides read TGTGCCAGCAGCCAAGATCTCAGCTATGGCTACACCTTC. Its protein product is CASSQDLSYGYTF.

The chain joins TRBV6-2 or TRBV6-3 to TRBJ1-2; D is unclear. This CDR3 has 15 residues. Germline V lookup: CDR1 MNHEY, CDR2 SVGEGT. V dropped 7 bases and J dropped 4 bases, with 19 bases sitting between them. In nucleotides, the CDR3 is TGTGCCAGCACTAGTTACACCGGGCATGGCTATGGCTACACCTTC. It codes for CASTSYTGHGYGYTF.